A selection of T cell receptor beta chains follows, all from one sample in a study of shared clonotypes between healthy human individuals. Measured with immunoSEQ multiplex PCR; TCRdb has only the in-frame clones, and not every one. The table records about 800,000 clones, 90% to 97% of them present only once. Sequencing was carried out using naive CD8+ T cells sorted from blood. Every receptor here comes from a man aged 30 to 39 in good health. Both conserved end residues are part of each CDR3. D genes are given only for firm matches. Clone size, where shown, is once, few, many, or a class for clones that have expanded.

D	V	J	length	size	CDR3	DNA
NA	TRBV6-4	TRBJ1-1	15	NA	CASSDSRPFPTEAFF	TGTGCCAGCAGTGACTCGCGTCCCTTCCCGACTGAAGCTTTCTTT
NA	TRBV7-9	TRBJ1-1	14	once	CASSPTFGNTEAFF	TGTGCCAGCAGCCCGACCTTCGGGAACACTGAAGCTTTCTTT
NA	TRBV6-5	TRBJ1-2	15	NA	CASSYSIPGLNGYTF	TGTGCCAGCAGTTACTCGATCCCAGGGCTGAATGGCTACACCTTC
NA	TRBV11-2	TRBJ2-1	13	NA	CASSLGEINEQFF	TGTGCCAGCAGCTTAGGGGAGATAAATGAGCAGTTCTTC
TRBD1	TRBV6-6	TRBJ2-3	14	NA	CASSSGQGTDTQYF	TGTGCCAGCAGCTCGGGACAGGGCACAGATACGCAGTATTTT
NA	TRBV28	TRBJ2-7	13	NA	CASSSARTYEQYF	TGTGCCAGCAGTAGCGCCAGAACCTACGAGCAGTACTTC
TRBD1	TRBV11-2	TRBJ2-5	19	NA	CASSQHRGRRPEGSETQYF	TGTGCCAGCAGCCAGCACAGGGGCCGTCGCCCCGAAGGCTCAGAGACCCAGTACTTC
TRBD1	TRBV5-1	TRBJ2-7	14	NA	CASSLGDRVLEQYF	TGCGCCAGCAGCTTGGGGGACAGGGTCCTGGAGCAGTACTTC
NA	TRBV10-3	TRBJ2-7	12	NA	CAIRGETYEQYF	TGTGCCATCAGGGGGGAAACGTACGAGCAGTACTTC
TRBD2	TRBV14	TRBJ2-1	17	NA	CASSQEGGLAAYNEQFF	TGTGCCAGCAGCCAAGAGGGTGGACTAGCGGCTTACAATGAGCAGTTCTTC
NA	TRBV7-6	TRBJ2-6	14	once	CASSTGSGANVLTF	TGTGCCAGCAGCACAGGGTCCGGGGCCAACGTCCTGACTTTC
NA	TRBV4-1	TRBJ2-7	15	NA	CASSLTGIRVNEQYF	TGCGCCAGCAGCCTTACAGGGATCAGAGTAAACGAGCAGTACTTC
TRBD2	TRBV30	TRBJ2-1	14	once	CAWSVTSGANEQFF	TGTGCCTGGAGTGTGACTAGCGGGGCCAATGAGCAGTTCTTC
NA	TRBV12-2	TRBJ2-7	14	NA	CASRPRCLLYEQYF	TGTGCAAGTCGCCCCCGCTGCCTCTTATACGAGCAGTACTTC
TRBD1	TRBV7-8	TRBJ2-7	13	NA	CASRPGGKDEQYF	TGTGCCAGCAGACCAGGGGGCAAGGACGAGCAGTACTTC
NA	TRBV6-1	TRBJ2-3	14	once	CASSEWRPPDTQYF	TGTGCCAGCAGTGAATGGAGACCCCCAGATACGCAGTATTTT
NA	TRBV18	TRBJ1-4	15	NA	CASSPAGQTNEKLFF	TGTGCCAGCTCACCAGCGGGACAAACTAATGAAAAACTGTTTTTT
NA	TRBV7-2	TRBJ2-3	12	NA	CASSLHADTQYF	TGTGCCAGCAGCTTACACGCAGATACGCAGTATTTT
NA	TRBV28	TRBJ1-2	15	once	CASSLSGREGYGYTF	TGTGCCAGCAGTTTGTCTGGCAGGGAGGGCTATGGCTACACCTTC
NA	TRBV28	TRBJ1-1	17	NA	CASSLGLGASLNTEAFF	TGTGCCAGCAGTTTAGGGCTAGGAGCCAGCTTGAACACTGAAGCTTTCTTT
TRBD1	TRBV5-6	TRBJ1-4	16	NA	CASSLQVGQDNEKLFF	TGTGCCAGCAGCTTGCAAGTAGGACAGGATAATGAAAAACTGTTTTTT
TRBD2	TRBV2	TRBJ2-3	18	NA	CASTPSGRAGGRTDTQYF	TGTGCCAGCACACCCAGCGGGAGGGCCGGTGGGAGAACAGATACGCAGTATTTT
TRBD1	TRBV2	TRBJ2-7	16	NA	CAYRDRFIGSGYEQYF	TGTGCCTACCGGGACAGGTTTATCGGGAGTGGCTACGAGCAGTACTTC